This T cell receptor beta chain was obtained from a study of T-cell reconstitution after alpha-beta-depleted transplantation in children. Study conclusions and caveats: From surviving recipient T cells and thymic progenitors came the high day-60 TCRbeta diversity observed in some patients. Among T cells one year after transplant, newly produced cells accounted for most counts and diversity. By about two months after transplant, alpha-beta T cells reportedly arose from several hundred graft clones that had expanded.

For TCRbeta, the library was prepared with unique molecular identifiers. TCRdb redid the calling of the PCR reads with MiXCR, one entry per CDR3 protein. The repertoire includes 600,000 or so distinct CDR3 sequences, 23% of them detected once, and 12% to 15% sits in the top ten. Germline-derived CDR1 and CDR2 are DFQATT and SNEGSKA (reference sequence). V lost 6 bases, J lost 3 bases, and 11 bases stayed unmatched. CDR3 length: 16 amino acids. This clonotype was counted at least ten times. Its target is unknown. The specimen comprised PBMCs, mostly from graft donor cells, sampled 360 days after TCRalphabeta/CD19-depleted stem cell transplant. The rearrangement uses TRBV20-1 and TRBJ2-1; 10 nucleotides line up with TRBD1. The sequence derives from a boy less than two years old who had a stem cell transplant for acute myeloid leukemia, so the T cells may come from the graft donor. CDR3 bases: TGCAGTGCCAGCTACGACAGGGGGCGCATCTACAATGAGCAGTTCTTC. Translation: CSASYDRGRIYNEQFF.